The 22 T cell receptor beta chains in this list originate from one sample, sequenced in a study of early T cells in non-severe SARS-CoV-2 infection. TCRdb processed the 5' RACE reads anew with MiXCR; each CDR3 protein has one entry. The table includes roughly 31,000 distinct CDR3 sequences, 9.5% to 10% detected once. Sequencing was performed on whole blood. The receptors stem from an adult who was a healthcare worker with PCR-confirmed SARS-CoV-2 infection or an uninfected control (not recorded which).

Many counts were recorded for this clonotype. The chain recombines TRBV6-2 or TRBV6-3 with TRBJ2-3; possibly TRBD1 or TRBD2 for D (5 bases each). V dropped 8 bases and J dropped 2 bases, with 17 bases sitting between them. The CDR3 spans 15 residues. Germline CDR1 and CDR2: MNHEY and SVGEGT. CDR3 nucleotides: TGTGCCAGCCTGTCCTCGGGGCTGTACACAGATACGCAGTATTTT. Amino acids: CASLSSGLYTDTQYF.

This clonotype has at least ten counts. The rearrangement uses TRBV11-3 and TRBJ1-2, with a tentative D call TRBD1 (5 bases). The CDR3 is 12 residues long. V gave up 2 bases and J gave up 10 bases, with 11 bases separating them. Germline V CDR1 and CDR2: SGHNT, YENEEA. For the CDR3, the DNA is TGTGCCAGCAGCTTACAGGGCCAGGACTACACCTTC. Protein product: CASSLQGQDYTF. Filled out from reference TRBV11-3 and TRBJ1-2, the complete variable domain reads EAGVVQSPRYKIIEKKQPVAFWCNPISGHNTLYWYLQNLGQGPELLIRYENEEAVDDSQLPKDRFSAERLKGVDSTLKIQPAELGDSAVYLCASSLQGQDYTFGSGTRLTVV.

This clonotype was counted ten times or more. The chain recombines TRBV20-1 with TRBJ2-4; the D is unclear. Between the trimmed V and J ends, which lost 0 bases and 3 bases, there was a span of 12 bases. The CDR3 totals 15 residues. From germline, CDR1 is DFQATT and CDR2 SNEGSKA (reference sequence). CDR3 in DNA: TGCAGTGCTAGAGATCTCTTGGGGAACAAAAACATTCAGTACTTC. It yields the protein CSARDLLGNKNIQYF.

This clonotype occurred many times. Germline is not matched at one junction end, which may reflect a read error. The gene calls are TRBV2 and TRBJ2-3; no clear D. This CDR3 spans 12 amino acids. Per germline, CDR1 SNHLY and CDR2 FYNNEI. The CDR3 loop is CASNEETVTQYF. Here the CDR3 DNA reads TGTGCCAGCAATGAAGAGACGGTTACGCAGTATTTT.

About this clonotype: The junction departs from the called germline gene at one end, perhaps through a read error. The CDR3 sequence is CVSSLNIGLGQFF. DNA for the CDR3: TGTGTCAGCAGCTTAAATATCGGGCTTGGGCAGTTCTTC. This sequence joins TRBV7-3 and TRBJ2-1; D is unclear. The CDR3 is made up of 13 amino acids. From germline, CDR1 is SGHTA and CDR2 FQGTGA.

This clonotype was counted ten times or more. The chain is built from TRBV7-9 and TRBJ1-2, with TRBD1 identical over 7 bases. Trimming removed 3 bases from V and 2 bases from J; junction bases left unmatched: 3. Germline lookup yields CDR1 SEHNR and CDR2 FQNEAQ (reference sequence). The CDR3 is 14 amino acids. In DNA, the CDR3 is TGTGCCAGCAGCTTTACAGGGGTAAACTATGGCTACACCTTC. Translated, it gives CASSFTGVNYGYTF.

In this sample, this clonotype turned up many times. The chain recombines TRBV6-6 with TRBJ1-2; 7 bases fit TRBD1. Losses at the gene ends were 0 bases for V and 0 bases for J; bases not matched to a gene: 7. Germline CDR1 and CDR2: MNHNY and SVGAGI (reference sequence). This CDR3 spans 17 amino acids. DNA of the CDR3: TGTGCCAGCAGTTACTCTGACAGGGCAAAAGCTAACTATGGCTACACCTTC. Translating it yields CASSYSDRAKANYGYTF.

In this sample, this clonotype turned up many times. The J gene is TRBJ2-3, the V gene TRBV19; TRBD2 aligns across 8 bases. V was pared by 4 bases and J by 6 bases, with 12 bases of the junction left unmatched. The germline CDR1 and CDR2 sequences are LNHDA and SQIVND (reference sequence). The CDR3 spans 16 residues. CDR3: CASSTPLAGGTDTQYF. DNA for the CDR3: TGTGCCAGTAGTACTCCGCTTGCGGGGGGAACGGATACGCAGTATTTT.

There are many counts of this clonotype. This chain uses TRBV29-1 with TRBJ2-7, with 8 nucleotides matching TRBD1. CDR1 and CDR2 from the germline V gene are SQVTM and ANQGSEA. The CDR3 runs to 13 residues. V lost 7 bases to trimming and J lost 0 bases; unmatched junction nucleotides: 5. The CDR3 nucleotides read TGCAGCGCTCGACAGGGGAGCTCCTACGAGCAGTACTTC. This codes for CSARQGSSYEQYF.

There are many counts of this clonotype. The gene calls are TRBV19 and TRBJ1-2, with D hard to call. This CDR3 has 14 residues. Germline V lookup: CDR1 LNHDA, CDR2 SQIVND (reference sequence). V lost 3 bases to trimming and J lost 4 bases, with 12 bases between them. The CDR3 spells CASSIREWAYGYTF. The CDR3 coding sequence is TGTGCCAGTAGTATCCGGGAGTGGGCCTATGGCTACACCTTC.

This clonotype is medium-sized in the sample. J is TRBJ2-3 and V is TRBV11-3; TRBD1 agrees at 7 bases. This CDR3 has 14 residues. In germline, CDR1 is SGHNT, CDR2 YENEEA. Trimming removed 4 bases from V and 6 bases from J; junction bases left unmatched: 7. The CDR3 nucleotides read TGTGCCAGCAGCTCCTCCTCGACAGGGGATACGCAGTATTTT. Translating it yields CASSSSSTGDTQYF.

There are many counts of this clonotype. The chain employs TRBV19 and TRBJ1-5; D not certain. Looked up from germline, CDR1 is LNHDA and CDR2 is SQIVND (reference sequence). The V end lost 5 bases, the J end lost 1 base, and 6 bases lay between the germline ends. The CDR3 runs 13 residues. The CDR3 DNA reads TGTGCCAGTAGTTTAAACAGCAATCAGCCCCAGCATTTT. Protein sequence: CASSLNSNQPQHF.

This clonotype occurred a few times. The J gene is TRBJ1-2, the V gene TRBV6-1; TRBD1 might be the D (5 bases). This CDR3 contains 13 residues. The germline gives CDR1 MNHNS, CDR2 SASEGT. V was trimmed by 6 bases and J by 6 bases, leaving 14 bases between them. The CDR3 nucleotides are TGTGCCAGCAGCCCGGAGGGGCGGGATGGCTACACCTTC. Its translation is CASSPEGRDGYTF.

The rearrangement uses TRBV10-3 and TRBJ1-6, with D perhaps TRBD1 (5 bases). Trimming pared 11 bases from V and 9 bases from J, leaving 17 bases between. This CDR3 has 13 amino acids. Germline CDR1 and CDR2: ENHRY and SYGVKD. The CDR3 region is CAATGLHSSPLHF. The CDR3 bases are TGTGCCGCAACAGGACTCCACAGTTCACCCCTCCACTTT.

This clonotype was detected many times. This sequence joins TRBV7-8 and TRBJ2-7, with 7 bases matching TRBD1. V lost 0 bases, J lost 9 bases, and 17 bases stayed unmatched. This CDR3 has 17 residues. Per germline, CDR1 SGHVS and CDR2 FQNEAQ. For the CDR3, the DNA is TGTGCCAGCAGCTTAGCCCGGGACAGTCCTACCTTAAAGGCGCAGTACTTC. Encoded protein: CASSLARDSPTLKAQYF.

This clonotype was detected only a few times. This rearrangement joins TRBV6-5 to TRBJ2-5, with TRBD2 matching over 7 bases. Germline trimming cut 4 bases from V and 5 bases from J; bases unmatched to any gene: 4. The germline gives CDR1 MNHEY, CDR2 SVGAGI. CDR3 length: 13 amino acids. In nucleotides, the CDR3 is TGTGCCAGCAGTTCCTATAGCGGGGAGACCCAGTACTTC. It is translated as CASSSYSGETQYF.

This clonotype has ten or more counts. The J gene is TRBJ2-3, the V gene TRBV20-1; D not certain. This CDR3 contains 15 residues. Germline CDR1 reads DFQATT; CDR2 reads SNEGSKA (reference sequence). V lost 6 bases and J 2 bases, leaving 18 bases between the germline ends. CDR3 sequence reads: CSAPPQREATDTQYF. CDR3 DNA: TGCAGTGCGCCCCCCCAAAGGGAAGCCACAGATACGCAGTATTTT.

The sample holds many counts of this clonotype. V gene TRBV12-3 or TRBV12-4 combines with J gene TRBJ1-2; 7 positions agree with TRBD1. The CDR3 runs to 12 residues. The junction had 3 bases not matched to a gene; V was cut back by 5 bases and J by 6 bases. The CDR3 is CASSQGVHGYTF. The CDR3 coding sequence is TGTGCCAGCAGTCAGGGGGTTCATGGCTACACCTTC.

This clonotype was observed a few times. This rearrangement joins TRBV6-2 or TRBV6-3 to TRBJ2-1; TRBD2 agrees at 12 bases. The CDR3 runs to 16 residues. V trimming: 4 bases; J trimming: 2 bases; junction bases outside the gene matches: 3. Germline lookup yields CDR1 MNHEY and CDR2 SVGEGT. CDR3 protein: CASSSWTSGAYNEQFF. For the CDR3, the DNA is TGTGCCAGCAGTTCCTGGACTAGCGGGGCCTACAATGAGCAGTTCTTC.

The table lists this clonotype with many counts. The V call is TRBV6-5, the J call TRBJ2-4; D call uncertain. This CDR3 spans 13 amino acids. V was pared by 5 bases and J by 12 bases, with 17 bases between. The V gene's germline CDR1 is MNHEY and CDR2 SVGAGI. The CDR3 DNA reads TGTGCCAGCAGTAAAGTCGTCTGGGAAGCTCAGTACTTC. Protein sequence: CASSKVVWEAQYF.

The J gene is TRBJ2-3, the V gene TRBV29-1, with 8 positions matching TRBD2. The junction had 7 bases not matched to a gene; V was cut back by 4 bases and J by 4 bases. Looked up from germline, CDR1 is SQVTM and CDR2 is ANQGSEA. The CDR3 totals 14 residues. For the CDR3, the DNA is TGCAGCGTTGTGGGGGGGCGGGAGGCAGATACGCAGTATTTT. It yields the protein CSVVGGREADTQYF.

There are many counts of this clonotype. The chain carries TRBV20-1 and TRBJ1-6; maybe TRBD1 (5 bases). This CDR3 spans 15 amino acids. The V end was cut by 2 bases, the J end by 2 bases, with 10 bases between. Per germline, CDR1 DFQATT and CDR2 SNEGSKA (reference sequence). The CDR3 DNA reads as TGCAGTGCTAGACCTGGGGCAGCCTATAATTCACCCCTCCACTTT. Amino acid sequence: CSARPGAAYNSPLHF.